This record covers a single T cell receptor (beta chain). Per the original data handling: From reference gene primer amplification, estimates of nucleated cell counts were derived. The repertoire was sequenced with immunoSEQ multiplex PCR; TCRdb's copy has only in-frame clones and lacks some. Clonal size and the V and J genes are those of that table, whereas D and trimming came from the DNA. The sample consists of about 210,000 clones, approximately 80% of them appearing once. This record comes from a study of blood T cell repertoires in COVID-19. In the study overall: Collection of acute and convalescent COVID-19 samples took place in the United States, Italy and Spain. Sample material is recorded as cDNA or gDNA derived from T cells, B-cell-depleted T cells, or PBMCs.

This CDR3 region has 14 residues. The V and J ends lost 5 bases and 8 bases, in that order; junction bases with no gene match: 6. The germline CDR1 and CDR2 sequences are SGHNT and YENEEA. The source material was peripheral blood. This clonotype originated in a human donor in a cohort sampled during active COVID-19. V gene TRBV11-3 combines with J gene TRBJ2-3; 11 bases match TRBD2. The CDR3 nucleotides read TGTGCCAGCAGCCGATCGGGACTAGCGGCTACGCAGTATTTT. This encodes CASSRSGLAATQYF.